The 11 T cell receptor beta chains listed next were all sequenced from one sample in a study of blood T cell repertoires in COVID-19. Here immunoSEQ multiplex PCR was the method, and the copy in TCRdb shows in-frame clones only, minus some. The sample holds around 15,000 clones, around 87% seen once. What was sequenced was peripheral blood. These receptors were taken from a human donor in a cohort sampled during active COVID-19.

The CDR3 DNA is TGCGCCAGCAGCCAAGGAGGCAGGGCGGAAAATTCACCCCTCCACTTT. Its translation: CASSQGGRAENSPLHF. The chain is built from TRBV4-3 and TRBJ1-6, with a weak D call TRBD1 (5 bases). Germline loops: CDR1 LGHNA, CDR2 YSLEER. The CDR3 loop spans 16 amino acids. V was clipped by 1 base and J by 7 bases, with 14 bases between them.

This clone was counted only a few times. The chain has TRBV10-3 and TRBJ1-5, with 7 bases aligning to TRBD1. The germline V gene has CDR1 ENHRY and CDR2 SYGVKD. J gave up 6 bases and V 10 bases, and 12 bases lay outside the gene matches. This CDR3 is built from 14 residues. CDR3 bases: TGTGCCACCGGAACAGGGGCGGACGCTCAGCCCCAGCATTTT. Protein sequence: CATGTGADAQPQHF.

This sequence joins TRBV3-1 (or the pseudogene TRBV3-2) and TRBJ2-5; 15 bases align to TRBD2. CDR3 size: 16 residues. With V trimmed by 4 bases and J by 2 bases, 2 bases remained unmatched. Germline V gives CDR1 LGHDT, CDR2 YNNKEL (reference sequence). CDR3 sequence reads: CASSLGLAGGQETQYF. DNA of the CDR3: TGTGCCAGCAGCCTAGGACTAGCGGGGGGGCAAGAGACCCAGTACTTC.

V usage is TRBV11-2 and J usage is TRBJ1-6; D call uncertain. Germline CDR1 SGHAT, CDR2 FQNNGV. V shed 5 bases and J shed 1 base, with 9 bases lying between them. CDR3 size: 15 residues. CDR3 protein: CASSTRRSYNSPLHF. The CDR3 DNA reads TGTGCCAGCAGCACGAGGAGGTCCTATAATTCACCCCTCCACTTT.

This clone was counted once. The chain joins TRBV5-1 to TRBJ2-2, with D maybe TRBD2 (6 bases). This CDR3 comprises 16 residues. Germline values: CDR1 SGHRS, CDR2 YFSETQ. With 1 base removed from V and 2 bases from J, the gap between germline ends came to 12 bases. The CDR3 sequence: CASSLIAGTNTGELFF. The CDR3 DNA reads as TGCGCCAGCAGCTTGATCGCAGGGACTAACACCGGGGAGCTGTTTTTT. Full variable domain (remainder filled in from reference TRBV5-1 and TRBJ2-2): KAGVTQTPRYLIKTRGQQVTLSCSPISGHRSVSWYQQTPGQGLQFLFEYFSETQRNKGNFPGRFSGRQFSNSRSEMNVSTLELGDSALYLCASSLIAGTNTGELFFGEGSRLTVL.

The sample holds a few counts of this clone. The chain uses TRBV10-1 and TRBJ1-3; a possible D gene is TRBD1 (5 bases). With 5 bases removed from V and 5 bases from J, the gap between germline ends came to 7 bases. The CDR3 spans 12 residues. Germline values: CDR1 WNHNN, CDR2 SYGVQD (reference sequence). The CDR3 region is CASSPGRNTIYF. CDR3 in DNA: TGCGCCAGCAGTCCAGGGAGAAACACCATATATTTT.

The chain couples TRBV15 to TRBJ2-2, with D uncertain. CDR1 LNHNV and CDR2 YYDKDF come from the germline V gene (reference sequence). Trimming removed 1 base from V and 5 bases from J, with 5 bases in between. CDR3 length: 13 amino acids. The CDR3 loop reads CATSRGQTGELFF. As DNA, the CDR3 is TGTGCCACCAGCAGAGGTCAAACCGGGGAGCTGTTTTTT. The entire variable domain, with the rest obtained from reference TRBV15 and TRBJ2-2, is as follows: DAMVIQNPRYQVTQFGKPVTLSCSQTLNHNVMYWYQQKSSQAPKLLFHYYDKDFNNEADTPDNFQSRRPNTSFCFLDIRSPGLGDTAMYLCATSRGQTGELFFGEGSRLTVL.

By proportion, this clone is large (0.1 to 1%). J is TRBJ1-2 and V is TRBV7-3, with a weak D call TRBD1 (6 bases). The CDR3 covers 14 residues. V gave up 5 bases and J gave up 3 bases, with 13 bases separating them. From germline, CDR1 is SGHTA and CDR2 FQGTGA. CDR3 sequence: CASSPQGGDYGYTF. The CDR3 nucleotides are TGTGCCAGCAGCCCGCAAGGGGGAGACTATGGCTACACCTTC. The variable domain in full, with the rest retrieved from reference TRBV7-3 and TRBJ1-2, is GAGVSQTPSNKVTEKGKYVELRCDPISGHTALYWYRQSLGQGPEFLIYFQGTGAADDSGLPNDRFFAVRPEGSVSTLKIQRTERGDSAVYLCASSPQGGDYGYTFGSGTRLTVV.

This clone was detected a few times. The conserved phenylalanine or tryptophan is not found at the CDR3 terminus, so this likely reflects a read error. No DNA is shown, since the ends of the CDR3 on it are uncertain; the CDR3 is the one TCRdb lists. The chain recombines TRBV1 with TRBJ2-7; TRBD1, the D gene given by the table, was not confirmed from the DNA. TRBV1 is listed as a pseudogene. The CDR3 extends over 12 residues, inclusive of both ends. CDR3 residues: CTSSQATGGAYG.

The chain recombines TRBV7-7 with TRBJ1-1; D gene ambiguous. The V gene's germline CDR1 is SSHAT and CDR2 FNYEAQ (reference sequence). V was pared by 3 bases and J by 1 base, with 6 bases between. CDR3 length: 13 residues. In nucleotides, the CDR3 is TGTGCCAGCAGCTTCGGTAGGAACACTGAAGCTTTCTTT. It encodes CASSFGRNTEAFF.

The rearrangement links TRBV27 to TRBJ1-2; possibly TRBD1 for D (6 bases). CDR1 and CDR2 (germline): MNHEY, SMNVEV (reference sequence). V gave up 7 bases and J gave up 8 bases, with 20 bases separating them. CDR3 length: 14 residues. CDR3 sequence reads: CASMSNRGANGYTF. As DNA, the CDR3 is TGTGCCAGCATGTCAAACCGGGGGGCTAACGGCTACACCTTC.